This TCR beta chain was identified during a study of PD-L1 blockade in urothelial cancer. About the study: Blood gave a median around 150,000 T cells.

Indicated time point: peripheral blood 6 weeks after treatment start. TCRdb keeps only in-frame clones here, not all; method: immunoSEQ multiplex PCR. There are roughly 40,000 clones in the sample; roughly nine tenths occur only once, and 6% to 8% lies in the top ten. CDR1 is SGHTA and CDR2 is FQGNSA in the germline V gene. The junction had 2 bases not matched to a gene; V was cut back by 6 bases and J by 1 base. The length of the CDR3 is 14 residues. As to this clone: The antigen remains unidentified.

Study findings and constraints: Improved survival was predicted by pretreatment blood TCR clonality below the median.

The starting material was PBMCs, obtained around atezolizumab (anti-PD-L1) treatment. The receptor was derived from a man between 65 and 85 years old with urothelial cancer. This rearrangement joins TRBV7-2 to TRBJ2-2; TRBD2 agrees at 7 bases. The CDR3 here is CASRGGMNTGELFF. DNA of the CDR3: TGTGCCAGCAGGGGGGGGATGAACACCGGGGAGCTGTTTTTT.